This entry lists 17 T cell receptor beta chains sequenced from one sample in a study of tumor T cells in aggressive B-cell lymphoma. Produced via immunoSEQ multiplex PCR; TCRdb's table is partial and in-frame only. The table has more than 10,000 clones, around 90% seen once; the top ten hold over 3%. The sample was tumor tissue. The source of these receptors is an adult with diffuse large B cell lymphoma.

This sequence joins TRBV11-2 and TRBJ1-2; tentatively, D is TRBD1 (6 bases). CDR3 length: 12 residues. Germline CDR1 is SGHAT and CDR2 is FQNNGV. The V gene lost 5 bases and the J gene lost 8 bases, with 12 bases spanning the gap. The CDR3 nucleotides read TGTGCCAGCAGCGCAGGGGAGAGGGGCTACACCTTC. This translates into CASSAGERGYTF.

The J gene is TRBJ2-1, the V gene TRBV7-3; maybe TRBD1 (6 bases). CDR1 is SGHTA, CDR2 FQGTGA, per germline. Trimming removed 5 bases from V and 4 bases from J, with 12 bases in between. This CDR3 has 14 residues. CDR3 loop: CASSPQQGYNEQFF. CDR3 DNA: TGTGCCAGCAGCCCGCAACAGGGTTACAATGAGCAGTTCTTC.

This clone was detected only a few times. The chain carries TRBV21-1 and TRBJ1-4; the table's TRBD1 call for D was not verified on the DNA. TRBV21-1 is termed a pseudogene. The CDR3 extends over 16 amino acids. CDR3 residues: CASIFRGALPNEKLFF. CDR3 in DNA: TGTGCCAGCATTTTCAGGGGGGCCCTACCCAATGAAAAACTGTTTTTT.

The chain employs TRBV11-1 and TRBJ2-7, with 10 bases aligning to TRBD1. Germline V gene sequence: CDR1 SGHAT, CDR2 FQDESV (reference sequence). The CDR3 spans 14 residues. The J segment lost 6 bases and the V segment lost 3 bases, leaving 5 bases of the junction unmatched. As DNA, the CDR3 is TGTGCCAGCAGCTTCGGACAGGGGGTAGGCGAGCAGTACTTC. It encodes CASSFGQGVGEQYF.

This chain connects TRBV11-1 to TRBJ2-7; 8 bases fit TRBD2. CDR1 and CDR2 (germline): SGHAT, FQDESV (reference sequence). This CDR3 region has 14 residues. The J segment lost 4 bases and the V segment lost 2 bases, leaving 4 bases of the junction unmatched. Written as DNA, the CDR3 is TGTGCCAGCAGCTTAAGCGGGAGTCTTTACGAGCAGTACTTC. This translates into CASSLSGSLYEQYF.

The chain uses TRBV10-3 and TRBJ1-1, with D possibly matching TRBD1 (5 bases). This CDR3 has 14 residues. The germline CDR1 and CDR2 sequences are ENHRY and SYGVKD. V was trimmed by 4 bases and J by 4 bases, leaving 13 bases between them. The CDR3 bases are TGTGCCATCAGTGTCCAGGGAGGGCTCACTGAAGCTTTCTTT. Translated: CAISVQGGLTEAFF.

The chain is built from TRBV4-1 and TRBJ2-6; possibly TRBD1 for D (6 bases). Germline CDR1 reads MGHRA; CDR2 reads YSYEKL. This CDR3 has 17 amino acids. With 7 bases removed from V and 4 bases from J, the gap between germline ends came to 20 bases. The CDR3 reads CASTRTVLGGGANVLTF. DNA of the CDR3: TGCGCCAGCACCCGGACAGTGCTCGGCGGCGGGGCCAACGTCCTGACTTTC.

The rearrangement links TRBV7-2 to TRBJ2-7; D possibly corresponds to TRBD1 (5 bases). Germline assignment: CDR1 SGHTA and CDR2 FQGNSA. V was shortened by 5 bases and J by 4 bases, with 18 bases between the two germline ends. This CDR3 contains 15 residues. The CDR3 nucleotides read TGTGCCAGCAGCCGCACAAGTCAGGGCGCGTACGAGCAGTACTTC. Translation gives CASSRTSQGAYEQYF.

The chain uses TRBV15 and TRBJ2-2; maybe TRBD1 (6 bases). V was pared by 1 base and J by 6 bases, with 12 bases between. The CDR3 has 15 residues. Germline V lookup: CDR1 LNHNV, CDR2 YYDKDF (reference sequence). This chain's CDR3 is CATSRVQGSAGELFF. CDR3 in DNA: TGTGCCACCAGCAGAGTACAGGGAAGCGCCGGGGAGCTGTTTTTT.

V is TRBV30 and J is TRBJ2-5; 9 bases are shared with TRBD2. The trim removed 0 bases at V and 4 bases at J, leaving 9 bases unmatched. Germline CDR1 reads GTSNPN; CDR2 reads SVGIG (reference sequence). The CDR3 has 16 residues. Here the CDR3 DNA reads TGTGCCTGGAGTGTACTTGGCGGGGGGGGAGGAGAGACCCAGTACTTC. Its translation: CAWSVLGGGGGETQYF.

The V call is TRBV29-1, the J call TRBJ1-3; TRBD1 aligns across 7 bases. This CDR3 is built from 16 residues. V trimming: 3 bases; J trimming: 3 bases; junction bases outside the gene matches: 11. CDR1 and CDR2 from the germline V gene are SQVTM and ANQGSEA. The CDR3 DNA is TGCAGCGTTGAGACAGGGATTCGAAGTAGTGGAAACACCATATATTTT. Amino acid sequence: CSVETGIRSSGNTIYF.

This chain uses TRBV6-5 with TRBJ1-2; TRBD1 matches 7 bases. There are 14 residues in the CDR3. Germline CDR1 reads MNHEY; CDR2 reads SVGAGI. V was pared by 7 bases and J by 2 bases, with 7 bases of the junction left unmatched. The CDR3 bases are TGTGCCAGCATTCAAACGGGACAGAACTATGGCTACACCTTC. This encodes CASIQTGQNYGYTF.

This chain's CDR3 is CASSSDRTGELFF. DNA for the CDR3: TGTGCCAGCAGCTCTGACAGGACCGGGGAGCTGTTTTTT. J is TRBJ2-2 and V is TRBV5-4; TRBD1 is a possible D gene (6 bases). Germline CDR1 SGHNT, CDR2 YYREEE (reference sequence). Trimming took 3 bases from V and 5 from J, leaving 8 bases between them. The CDR3 sequence is 13 residues long.

The chain uses TRBV18 and TRBJ2-7; D is perhaps TRBD1 (5 bases). Germline assignment: CDR1 KGHSH and CDR2 LQKENI. The CDR3 consists of 10 residues. V lost 8 bases, J lost 11 bases, and 13 bases lay in between. The chain's CDR3 is CASPATTEYF. DNA for the CDR3: TGTGCCAGCCCAGCGACGACAGAGTACTTC.

V gene TRBV27 combines with J gene TRBJ1-1; D is perhaps TRBD1 (6 bases). This CDR3 contains 14 residues. Trimming left V 2 bases short and J 0 bases short, with 7 bases between. Germline values: CDR1 MNHEY, CDR2 SMNVEV (reference sequence). The CDR3 DNA reads as TGTGCCAGCAGTTTAGCAGGGGTGAACACTGAAGCTTTCTTT. Protein: CASSLAGVNTEAFF.

The chain uses TRBV29-1 and TRBJ2-2; the match to TRBD1 covers 8 bases. In germline, CDR1 is SQVTM, CDR2 ANQGSEA. With 8 bases clipped from V and 3 bases from J, the junction kept 11 bases outside the gene matches. The CDR3 loop spans 15 amino acids. This chain's CDR3 is CSLRTGPLDTGELFF. Here the CDR3 DNA reads TGCAGCTTAAGGACAGGGCCCTTGGACACCGGGGAGCTGTTTTTT.

This rearrangement joins TRBV18 to TRBJ2-5, with 15 bases matching TRBD2. Germline V lookup: CDR1 KGHSH, CDR2 LQKENI. V lost 3 bases to trimming and J lost 14 bases; unmatched junction nucleotides: 4. The CDR3 has 13 amino acids. Written as DNA, the CDR3 is TGTGCCAGCTCACCCGGGACTAGCGGGGGGCCCTACTTC. Protein sequence: CASSPGTSGGPYF.